This T cell receptor (beta chain) was identified during a study of cytomegalovirus exposure and HLA in healthy donors. General study findings and limits: Beyond CMV serostatus, there was no information to go on about immune exposure. The listing of 150 to 200 TCR beta chains classed them as cytomegalovirus-associated. An analysis that came later showed most CMV-associated TCR beta chains appearing HLA-restricted.

Vbeta (60) and Jbeta (13) primers were used in the PCR. Under the authors' procedure: Roughly 11 million shared chains were among 80 million or so unique TCR beta chains counted in a later analysis. The assay was immunoSEQ multiplex PCR, and TCRdb's table has in-frame clones only and misses some. Clonal size and the V and J genes are those of that table, whereas D and trimming came from the DNA. Seen here are about 60,000 clones, 70% observed once, and the top ten hold around 19%. The germline gives CDR1 SGHTA, CDR2 FQGNSA. This CDR3 spans 15 amino acids. Trimming removed 3 bases at V and 0 bases at J, with 12 bases between. In regard to this clone: Its antigen remains unidentified.

The receptor was isolated from a woman in her sixties or seventies in good health and CMV-seropositive. The rearrangement links TRBV7-2 to TRBJ2-7, with a tentative D call TRBD2 (6 bases). Sequenced material: PBMCs. In DNA, the CDR3 is TGTGCCAGCAGCTTTGGGGGACTCAGCTCCTACGAGCAGTACTTC. Translated, it gives CASSFGGLSSYEQYF.